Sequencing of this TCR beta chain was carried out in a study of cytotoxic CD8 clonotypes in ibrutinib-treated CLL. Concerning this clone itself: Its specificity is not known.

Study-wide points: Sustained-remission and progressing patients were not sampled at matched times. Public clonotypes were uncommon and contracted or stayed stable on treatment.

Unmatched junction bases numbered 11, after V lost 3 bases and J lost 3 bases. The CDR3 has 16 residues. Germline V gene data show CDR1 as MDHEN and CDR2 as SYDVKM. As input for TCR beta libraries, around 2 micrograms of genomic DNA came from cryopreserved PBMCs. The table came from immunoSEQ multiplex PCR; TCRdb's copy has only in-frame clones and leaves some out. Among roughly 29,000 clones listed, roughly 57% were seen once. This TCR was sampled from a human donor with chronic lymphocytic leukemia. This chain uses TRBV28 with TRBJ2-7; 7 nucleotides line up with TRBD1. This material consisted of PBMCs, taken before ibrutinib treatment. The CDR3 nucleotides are TGTGCCAGCAGTTTTTTACAGGGGTGGGCCTTCTACGAGCAGTACTTC. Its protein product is CASSFLQGWAFYEQYF. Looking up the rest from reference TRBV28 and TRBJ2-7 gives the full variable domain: DVKVTQSSRYLVKRTGEKVFLECVQDMDHENMFWYRQDPGLGLRLIYFSYDVKMKEKGDIPEGYSVSREKKERFSLILESASTNQTSMYLCASSFLQGWAFYEQYFGPGTRLTVT.